Here is one T cell receptor (beta chain) with its context. V gave up 5 bases and J gave up 6 bases; unmatched junction bases: 11. CDR1 and CDR2 (germline): MGHRA, YSYEKL. The CDR3 extends over 16 amino acids. The data are from a study of T cell repertoires in aging, cancer and after chemotherapy. A mixed TRB-A/B primer pool amplified rearranged TRB by multiplex touch-down PCR. TCRdb fed the multiplex PCR reads into MiXCR, producing one record per CDR3 protein. Among thousands of distinct CDR3 sequences listed, about a third were seen once. Amplification of TCR beta used genomic DNA extracted from peripheral blood.

This chain joins TRBV4-1 and TRBJ2-1; 9 positions agree with TRBD2. The specimen sequenced was blood. The origin of this receptor is a human donor in good health. The CDR3 loop reads CASSDRSGRRPNEQFF. The CDR3 DNA reads as TGCGCCAGCAGCGACCGTAGCGGGAGACGTCCCAATGAGCAGTTCTTC.